The T cell receptor (beta chain) under discussion was sequenced for a study of blood T cell repertoires in COVID-19. V shed 4 bases and J 4 bases; nucleotides not matched to a gene: 8. The CDR3 loop spans 15 amino acids. CDR1 is SGDLS, CDR2 YYNGEE, per germline. Only in-frame clones appear in the TCRdb table, and some are missing; sequencing was by immunoSEQ multiplex PCR. The table has about 220,000 clones, 88% seen once. This chain links TRBV9 with TRBJ1-3; 7 positions match TRBD1. Material: PBMCs or T cells enriched from blood (not recorded which). This clonotype was sampled from a woman in her forties or fifties with acute COVID-19. CDR3 in DNA: TGTGCCAGCAGCCCTCCCCCAGGGGGAGGAAACACCATATATTTT. Residues: CASSPPPGGGNTIYF.